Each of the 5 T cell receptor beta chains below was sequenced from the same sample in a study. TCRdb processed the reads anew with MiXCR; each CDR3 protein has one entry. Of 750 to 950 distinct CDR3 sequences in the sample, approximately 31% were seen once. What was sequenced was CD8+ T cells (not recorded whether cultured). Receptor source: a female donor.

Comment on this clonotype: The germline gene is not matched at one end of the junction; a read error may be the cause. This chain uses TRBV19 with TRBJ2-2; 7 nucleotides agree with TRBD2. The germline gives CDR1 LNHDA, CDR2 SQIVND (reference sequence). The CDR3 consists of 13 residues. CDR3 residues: CASSGRGAGEPFF. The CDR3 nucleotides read TGTGCCAGTAGTGGGAGGGGCGCCGGGGAGCCGTTTTTT.

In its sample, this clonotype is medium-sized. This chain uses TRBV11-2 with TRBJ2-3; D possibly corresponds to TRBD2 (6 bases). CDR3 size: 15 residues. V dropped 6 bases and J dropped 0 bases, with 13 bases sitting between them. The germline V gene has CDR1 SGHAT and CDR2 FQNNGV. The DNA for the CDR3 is TGTGCCAGCAGACAAATAGGGACTAGCACAGATACGCAGTATTTT. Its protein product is CASRQIGTSTDTQYF.

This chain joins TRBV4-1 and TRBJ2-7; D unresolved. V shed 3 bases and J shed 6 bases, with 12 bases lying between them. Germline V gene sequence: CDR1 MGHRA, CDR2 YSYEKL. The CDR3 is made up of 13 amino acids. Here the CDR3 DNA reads TGCGCCAGCAGCCAGGGCAGTATTGGCGAGCAGTACTTC. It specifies CASSQGSIGEQYF.

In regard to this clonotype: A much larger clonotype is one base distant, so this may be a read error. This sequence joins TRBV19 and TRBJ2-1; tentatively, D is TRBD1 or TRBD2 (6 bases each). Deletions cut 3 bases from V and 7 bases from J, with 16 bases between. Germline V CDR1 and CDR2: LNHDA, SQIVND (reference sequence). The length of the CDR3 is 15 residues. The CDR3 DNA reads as TGTGCCAGTAGTATCTTTGGAGGGGGTAGTAATGAGCAGTTCTTC. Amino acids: CASSIFGGGSNEQFF.

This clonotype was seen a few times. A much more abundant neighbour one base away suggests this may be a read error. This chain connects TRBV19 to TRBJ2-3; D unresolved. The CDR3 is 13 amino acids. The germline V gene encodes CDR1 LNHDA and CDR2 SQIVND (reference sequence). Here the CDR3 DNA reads TGTGCCGGTAGTATCAGGAGCTCAGATACGCAGTATTTT. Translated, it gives CAGSIRSSDTQYF.